A selection of T cell receptor beta chains follows, all from one sample in a study of blood T cell repertoires in COVID-19. TCRdb's copy holds only in-frame clones and misses some; the assay was immunoSEQ multiplex PCR. Of about 300,000 clones detected, about 89% appear once; the ten largest clones hold about 1.6%. Source material: peripheral blood. Receptors were obtained from a woman in her 40s who had recovered from COVID-19. The CDR3 runs from the conserved cysteine through the conserved F or W. D genes are given only for firm matches. Clone size appears in some rows only: once, few, many, or a class for an expanded clone.

>once|10|.|TRBJ1-2|TRBV30
TGTGCCTACCGAGGGTATGGCTACACCTTC
CAYRGYGYTF
>once|18|.|TRBJ2-3|TRBV19
TGTGCCAGTAGTAATCCCCGGGACTTTCTTTCTAGCACAGATACGCAGTATTTT
CASSNPRDFLSSTDTQYF
>.|13|.|TRBJ1-2|TRBV12-3/TRBV12-4
TGTGCCAGCAGTCGGGGGGACGGCTATGGCTACACCTTC
CASSRGDGYGYTF
>.|14|.|TRBJ2-2|TRBV16
TGTGCCAGCAGCCATTACAGGGAAACCGGGGAGCTGTTTTTT
CASSHYRETGELFF
>.|14|.|TRBJ1-2|TRBV6-5
TGTGCCAGCATTGGTGGGAGGGGAGGTGGGGACTACACCTTC
CASIGGRGGGDYTF
>.|11|.|TRBJ2-7|TRBV19
TGTGCCAGTAGTCAGGGCTACGAGCAGTACTTC
CASSQGYEQYF
>.|14|.|TRBJ1-2|TRBV11-1
TGTGCCAGCAGTACAGGGCCCACTAACTATGGCTACACCTTC
CASSTGPTNYGYTF
>.|12|.|TRBJ1-2|TRBV7-2
TGTGCCAGCAGCGTACAGGGTTATGGCTACACCTTC
CASSVQGYGYTF
>.|16|TRBD1|TRBJ1-2|TRBV7-9
TGTGCCAGCAGCCAGCACCGGGACAGGGGAGGCTATGGCTACACCTTC
CASSQHRDRGGYGYTF
>.|14|.|TRBJ1-2|TRBV27
TGTGCCAGCAGTCCGACATTCAGGGGCGGAGGCTACACCTTC
CASSPTFRGGGYTF
>.|17|TRBD2|TRBJ2-5|TRBV5-4
TGTGCCAGCAGCTTGGTTGGCGCGGGGGGGACCCAAGAGACCCAGTACTTC
CASSLVGAGGTQETQYF
>.|15|.|TRBJ1-1|TRBV5-5
TGTGCCAGCACCATTGGGAGATTCTTAAGGGCTGAAGCTTTCTTT
CASTIGRFLRAEAFF
>.|12|TRBD2|TRBJ2-3|TRBV28
TGTGCCAGCAGCAAGCGGGGGGACACGCAGTATTTT
CASSKRGDTQYF
>.|11|.|TRBJ1-1|TRBV6-5
TGTGCCTCCGGGGGGGGAACTGAAGCTTTCTTT
CASGGGTEAFF
>.|17|TRBD1|TRBJ1-2|TRBV6-2/TRBV6-3
TGTGCCAGCAGTTACTCTGGGACAGGGGGCGCGGTCTATGGCTACACCTTC
CASSYSGTGGAVYGYTF
>.|14|.|TRBJ1-4|TRBV20-1
TGCAGTGCTAGTCGCGACAGGTATAATGAAAAACTGTTTTTT
CSASRDRYNEKLFF
>few|19|TRBD2|TRBJ2-1|TRBV27
TGTGCCAGCAGTTTAGAGCGCCTAGCGGGGGGTTTATCATCCAATGAGCAGTTCTTC
CASSLERLAGGLSSNEQFF
>.|16|.|TRBJ1-1|TRBV4-3
TGCGCCAGCAGCCATGGTTGGCGGGCGGGGAACACTGAAGCTTTCTTT
CASSHGWRAGNTEAFF
>.|18|TRBD2|TRBJ2-5|TRBV9
TGTGCCAGCAGCGTCAGACCGGGACTAGCGGGCGATCAAGAGACCCAGTACTTC
CASSVRPGLAGDQETQYF
>.|16|.|TRBJ1-1|TRBV7-8
TGTGCCAGCAGCTCCCTCCCAACAGGGATGAACACTGAAGCTTTCTTT
CASSSLPTGMNTEAFF
>few|14|.|TRBJ2-5|TRBV6-2/TRBV6-3
TGTGCCAGCAGTCACTGGGACATCCAAGAGACCCAGTACTTC
CASSHWDIQETQYF
>.|15|TRBD1|TRBJ1-2|TRBV10-3
TGTGCCATCAGTGAGGAGCCAGGGGGACTCTATGGCTACACCTTC
CAISEEPGGLYGYTF
>.|14|TRBD1|TRBJ1-4|TRBV3-1/TRBV3-2
TGTGCCAGCAGAGACAGGGGCCCTAATGAAAAACTGTTTTTT
CASRDRGPNEKLFF
>.|15|.|TRBJ2-1|TRBV5-1
TGCGCCAGCATCGAAGGGGGGGCCGGAGGGAATGAGCAGTTCTTC
CASIEGGAGGNEQFF
>.|12|.|TRBJ1-4|TRBV6-5
TGTGCCAGCGCCAGGGCTAATGAAAAACTGTTTTTT
CASARANEKLFF
>once|16|TRBD1|TRBJ2-1|TRBV7-6
TGTGCCAGCAGCTTAGAAGGTCAGGGGGCTCCCAATGAGCAGTTCTTC
CASSLEGQGAPNEQFF
>.|11|.|TRBJ2-7|TRBV30
TGTGCCTGTTCGATAGGGGTCGAGCAGTACTTC
CACSIGVEQYF
>.|13|.|TRBJ1-1|TRBV29-1
TGCAGCGTTAAACCTGACACGAACACTGAAGCTTTCTTT
CSVKPDTNTEAFF
>.|12|.|TRBJ2-7|TRBV10-3
TGTGCCACCAACGACAGATCCTACGAGCAGTACTTC
CATNDRSYEQYF
>.|13|.|TRBJ2-2|TRBV15
TGTGCCACCAGCAGAGATTATTCCGGGGAGCTGTTTTTT
CATSRDYSGELFF
>few|12|.|TRBJ1-5|TRBV7-2
TGTGCCAGCAGCTTGGAGAATCAGCCCCAGCATTTT
CASSLENQPQHF
>.|18|TRBD2|TRBJ2-5|TRBV27
TGTGCCAGCAGTTTATTTTTTGCGGCGGGGGGGCGGCAAGAGACCCAGTACTTC
CASSLFFAAGGRQETQYF
>once|12|.|TRBJ2-7|TRBV25-1
TGTGCCAGCAGCAGGGGCCTCGACGAGCAGTACTTC
CASSRGLDEQYF
>.|15|.|TRBJ2-1|TRBV27
TGTGCCAGCAGTTTGAGGACAGTTTTCTACAATGAGCAGTTCTTC
CASSLRTVFYNEQFF
>.|14|TRBD1|TRBJ1-1|TRBV6-4
TGTGCCAGCAGGGACAGGGGATACCCTTTTAAAGCTTTCTTT
CASRDRGYPFKAFF
>.|17|TRBD1|TRBJ1-5|TRBV27
TGTGCCAGCAGCCGCGATTACAGGGGATTTAGCAATCAGCCCCAGCATTTT
CASSRDYRGFSNQPQHF
>.|16|TRBD1|TRBJ1-6|TRBV18
TGTGCCAGCTCATCCGGGGACAGTACCTATAATTCACCCCTCCACTTT
CASSSGDSTYNSPLHF
>.|14|.|TRBJ1-1|TRBV5-1
TGCGCCAGCAGCTTCGGGTCAGCGGACACTGAAGCTTTCTTT
CASSFGSADTEAFF
>.|15|TRBD2|TRBJ2-5|TRBV6-5
TGTGCCAGCAGTCAACTACTCGGGGGGGACGTCGCCCAGTACTTC
CASSQLLGGDVAQYF
>once|13|.|TRBJ2-1|TRBV18
TGTGCCAGCTCACCAACGATAGACAATGAGCAGTTCTTC
CASSPTIDNEQFF